These T cell receptor beta chains were read from a single sample in a study of radiation and T cells in renal cell carcinoma. Clones were sequenced by immunoSEQ multiplex PCR, and TCRdb holds only the in-frame ones, with some missing. The profile shows about 12,000 clones, 30% to 40% of them singletons. The material sequenced was tumor tissue, taken from a patient whose treatment included radiotherapy and nephrectomy. The origin of the receptors is a man aged 55 to 70 with renal cell carcinoma. The CDR3 runs from the conserved cysteine through the conserved F or W. The D gene is left open where the match is weak. Some rows mark clone size as missing; the rest say once, few, many or name a class of expanded clone.

V	J	D	size	CDR3	DNA
TRBV4-1	TRBJ2-5	TRBD1	few	CASSQDTDRPDRNQETQYF	TGCGCCAGCAGCCAAGATACGGACCGACCGGACAGGAACCAAGAGACCCAGTACTTC
TRBV10-1	TRBJ2-5	TRBD1	.	CASSESGTGGLWETQYF	TGCGCCAGCAGTGAGTCCGGGACAGGGGGCCTGTGGGAGACCCAGTACTTC
TRBV6-5	TRBJ2-1	.	.	CASRARYEQFF	TGTGCCAGCAGGGCCAGGTATGAGCAGTTCTTC
TRBV2	TRBJ2-3	.	.	CASRAGTDTQYF	TGTGCCAGCAGAGCCGGCACAGATACGCAGTATTTT
TRBV29-1	TRBJ1-5	.	medium-sized	CSVSLGNQPQHF	TGCAGCGTCAGCTTGGGGAATCAGCCCCAGCATTTT
TRBV5-1	TRBJ1-2	.	few	CASSLSGDGYTF	TGCGCCAGCAGCCTATCCGGGGATGGCTACACCTTC
TRBV5-6	TRBJ2-6	.	few	CASNLGRVGANVLTF	TGTGCCAGCAACTTGGGACGCGTAGGGGCCAACGTCCTGACTTTC
TRBV29-1	TRBJ1-1	.	.	CSVEEESLNTEAFF	TGCAGCGTTGAAGAAGAGAGCTTGAACACTGAAGCTTTCTTT
TRBV5-1	TRBJ2-1	TRBD1	few	CASGDRVDEQFF	TGCGCCAGCGGGGACAGGGTCGATGAGCAGTTCTTC
TRBV29-1	TRBJ2-1	TRBD2	.	CSVGSGGSYNEQFF	TGCAGCGTTGGCTCGGGAGGCTCCTACAATGAGCAGTTCTTC
TRBV30	TRBJ2-3	.	.	CAWSRVRAVTISTDTQYF	TGTGCCTGGAGTAGGGTGCGGGCGGTGACTATCAGCACAGATACGCAGTATTTT
TRBV4-1	TRBJ1-2	TRBD1	.	CASSQGQGALGYTF	TGCGCCAGCAGCCAAGGGCAGGGGGCACTGGGCTACACCTTC
TRBV2	TRBJ1-2	.	few	CASSREDYGYTF	TGTGCCAGCAGTCGAGAGGACTATGGCTACACCTTC
TRBV9	TRBJ2-3	.	once	CASSVTGDKGDTQYF	TGTGCCAGCAGCGTTACGGGGGATAAAGGAGATACGCAGTATTTT
TRBV6-5	TRBJ1-2	.	many	CASSYYGFGYGYTF	TGTGCCAGCAGTTACTACGGTTTCGGCTATGGCTACACCTTC
TRBV9	TRBJ2-3	.	medium-sized	CASSDRYSVTQYF	TGTGCCAGCAGCGACCGATACAGCGTTACGCAGTATTTT
TRBV7-3	TRBJ2-3	.	few	CASSLQGPGSTDTQYF	TGTGCCAGCAGCTTACAGGGACCAGGTAGCACAGATACGCAGTATTTT
TRBV29-1	TRBJ2-1	.	many	CSVRLAGEQFF	TGCAGCGTTCGGCTAGCCGGAGAGCAGTTCTTC
TRBV5-1	TRBJ1-1	.	few	CASSLRLGNTEAFF	TGCGCCAGCAGCTTAAGACTTGGGAACACTGAAGCTTTCTTT